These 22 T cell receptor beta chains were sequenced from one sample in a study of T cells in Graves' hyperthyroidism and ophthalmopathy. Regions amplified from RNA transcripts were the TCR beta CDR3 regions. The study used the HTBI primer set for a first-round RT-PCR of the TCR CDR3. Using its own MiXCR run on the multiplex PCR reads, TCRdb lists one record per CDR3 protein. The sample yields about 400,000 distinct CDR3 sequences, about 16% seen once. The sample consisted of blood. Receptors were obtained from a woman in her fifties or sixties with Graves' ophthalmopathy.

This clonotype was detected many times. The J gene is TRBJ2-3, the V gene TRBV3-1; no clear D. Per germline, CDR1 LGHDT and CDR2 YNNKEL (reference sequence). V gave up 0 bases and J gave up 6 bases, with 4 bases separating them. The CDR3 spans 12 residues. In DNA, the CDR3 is TGTGCCAGCAGCCAAGATAAGGATACGCAGTATTTT. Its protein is CASSQDKDTQYF.

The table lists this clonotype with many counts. CDR3 sequence: CASSLGGAGQQETQYF. The CDR3 DNA is TGTGCCAGCAGTTTGGGGGGGGCAGGGCAGCAAGAGACCCAGTACTTC. V gene TRBV28 combines with J gene TRBJ2-5, with a weak D call TRBD2 (7 bases). V was clipped by 3 bases and J by 2 bases, with 16 bases between them. Germline assignment: CDR1 MDHEN and CDR2 SYDVKM. The CDR3 is 16 amino acids.

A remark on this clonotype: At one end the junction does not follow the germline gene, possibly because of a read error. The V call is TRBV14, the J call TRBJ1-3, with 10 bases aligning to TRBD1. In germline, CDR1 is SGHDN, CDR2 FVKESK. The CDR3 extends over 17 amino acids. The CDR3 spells CAGSQGTGAFSGNTIYF. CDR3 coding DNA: TGTGCCGGCAGCCAAGGGACAGGGGCCTTCTCTGGAAACACCATATATTTT.

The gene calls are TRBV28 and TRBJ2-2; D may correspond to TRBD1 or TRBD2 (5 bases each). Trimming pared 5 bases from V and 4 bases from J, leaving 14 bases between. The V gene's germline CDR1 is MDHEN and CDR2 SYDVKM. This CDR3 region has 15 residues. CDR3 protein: CASSPPGRFTGELFF. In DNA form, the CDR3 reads TGTGCCAGCAGTCCCCCGGGACGGTTCACCGGGGAGCTGTTTTTT.

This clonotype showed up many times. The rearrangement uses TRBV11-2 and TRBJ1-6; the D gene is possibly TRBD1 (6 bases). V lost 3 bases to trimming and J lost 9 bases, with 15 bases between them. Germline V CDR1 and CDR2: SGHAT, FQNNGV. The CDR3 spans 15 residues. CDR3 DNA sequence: TGTGCCAGCAGCTTTTCAGGGGCCAGGGGTTCACCCCTCCACTTT. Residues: CASSFSGARGSPLHF.

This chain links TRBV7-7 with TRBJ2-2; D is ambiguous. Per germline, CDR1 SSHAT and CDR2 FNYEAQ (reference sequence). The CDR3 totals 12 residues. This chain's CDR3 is CTIRSNTGELFF. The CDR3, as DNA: TGTACTATAAGGTCGAACACCGGGGAGCTGTTTTTT.

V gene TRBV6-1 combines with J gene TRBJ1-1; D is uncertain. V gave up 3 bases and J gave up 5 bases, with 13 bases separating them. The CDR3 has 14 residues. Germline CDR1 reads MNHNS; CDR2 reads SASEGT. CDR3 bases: TGTGCCAGCAGTGATCGGTGGGGTCGGACTGAAGCTTTCTTT. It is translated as CASSDRWGRTEAFF.

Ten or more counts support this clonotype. CDR3: CASSQRDASTDTQYF. In DNA form, the CDR3 reads TGTGCCAGCAGCCAACGGGATGCTAGCACAGATACGCAGTATTTT. The V and J genes are TRBV3-1 and TRBJ2-3, with D possibly TRBD2 on 5 matching bases. The ends were cut back, 2 bases at V and 0 bases at J, with 9 bases in the middle. The CDR3 loop spans 15 amino acids. Germline CDR1 and CDR2: LGHDT and YNNKEL (reference sequence).

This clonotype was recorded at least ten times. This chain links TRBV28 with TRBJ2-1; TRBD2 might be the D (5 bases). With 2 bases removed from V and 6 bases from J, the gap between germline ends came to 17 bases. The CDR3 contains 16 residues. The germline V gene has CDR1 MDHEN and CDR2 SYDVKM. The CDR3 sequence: CASSLKVSSRPNEQFF. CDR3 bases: TGTGCCAGCAGTTTAAAAGTCTCTAGCCGACCCAATGAGCAGTTCTTC.

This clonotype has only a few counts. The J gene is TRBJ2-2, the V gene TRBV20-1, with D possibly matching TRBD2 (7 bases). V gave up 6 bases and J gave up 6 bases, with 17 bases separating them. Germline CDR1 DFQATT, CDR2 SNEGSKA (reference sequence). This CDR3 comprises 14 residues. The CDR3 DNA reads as TGCAGTGCGTCGACTAGCCAGGGGTCCGGGGAGCTGTTTTTT. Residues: CSASTSQGSGELFF.

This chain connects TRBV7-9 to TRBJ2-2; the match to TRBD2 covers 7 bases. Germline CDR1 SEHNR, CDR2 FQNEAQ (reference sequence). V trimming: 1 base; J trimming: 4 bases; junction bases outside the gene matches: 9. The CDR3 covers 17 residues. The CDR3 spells CASSLEVGGRTTGELFF. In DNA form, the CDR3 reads TGTGCCAGCAGCTTAGAGGTCGGCGGGAGAACCACCGGGGAGCTGTTTTTT.

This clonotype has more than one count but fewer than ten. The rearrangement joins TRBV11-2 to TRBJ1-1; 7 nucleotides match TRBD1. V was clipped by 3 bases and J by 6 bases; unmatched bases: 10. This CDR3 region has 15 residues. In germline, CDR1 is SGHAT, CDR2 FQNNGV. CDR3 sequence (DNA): TGTGCCAGCAGCTTCCTTCAGACAGGGTCGGCTGAAGCTTTCTTT. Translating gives CASSFLQTGSAEAFF. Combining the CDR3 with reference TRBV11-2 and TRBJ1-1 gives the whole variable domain EAGVAQSPRYKIIEKRQSVAFWCNPISGHATLYWYQQILGQGPKLLIQFQNNGVVDDSQLPKDRFSAERLKGVDSTLKIQPAKLEDSAVYLCASSFLQTGSAEAFFGQGTRLTVV.

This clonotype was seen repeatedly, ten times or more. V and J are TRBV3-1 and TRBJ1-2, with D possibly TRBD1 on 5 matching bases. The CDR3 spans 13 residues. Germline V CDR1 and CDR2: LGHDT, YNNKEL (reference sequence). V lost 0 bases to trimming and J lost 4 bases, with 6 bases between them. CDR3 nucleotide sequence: TGTGCCAGCAGCCAAGAGACAGCCTATGGCTACACCTTC. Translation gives CASSQETAYGYTF.

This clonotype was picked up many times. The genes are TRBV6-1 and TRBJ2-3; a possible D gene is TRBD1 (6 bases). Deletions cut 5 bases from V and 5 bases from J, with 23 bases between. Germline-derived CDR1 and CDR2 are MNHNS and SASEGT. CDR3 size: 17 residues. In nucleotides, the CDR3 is TGTGCCAGCAGTTGGAGACCGGGACAAAGGGACGAAGATACGCAGTATTTT. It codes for CASSWRPGQRDEDTQYF.

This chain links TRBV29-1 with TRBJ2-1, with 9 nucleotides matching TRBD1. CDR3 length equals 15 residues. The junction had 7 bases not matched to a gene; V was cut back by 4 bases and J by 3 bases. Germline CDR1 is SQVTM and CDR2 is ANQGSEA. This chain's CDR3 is CSVGLGDRVYNEQFF. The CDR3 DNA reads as TGCAGCGTTGGGTTGGGGGACAGGGTCTACAATGAGCAGTTCTTC.

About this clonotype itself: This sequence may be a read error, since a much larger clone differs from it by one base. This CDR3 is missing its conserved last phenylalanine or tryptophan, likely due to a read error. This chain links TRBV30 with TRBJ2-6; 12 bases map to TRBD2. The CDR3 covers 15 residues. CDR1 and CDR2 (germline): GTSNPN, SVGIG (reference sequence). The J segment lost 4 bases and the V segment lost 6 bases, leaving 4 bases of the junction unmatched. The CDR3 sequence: CACRTSGKGANVLTL. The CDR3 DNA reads TGTGCCTGCCGGACTAGCGGGAAGGGGGCCAACGTCCTGACTCTC.

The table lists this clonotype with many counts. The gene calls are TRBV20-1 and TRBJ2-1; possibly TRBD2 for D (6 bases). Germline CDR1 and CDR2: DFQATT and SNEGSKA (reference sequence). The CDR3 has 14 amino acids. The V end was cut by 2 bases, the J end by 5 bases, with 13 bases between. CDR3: CSARPPGLHNEQFF. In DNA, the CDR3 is TGCAGTGCTAGACCTCCGGGACTGCACAATGAGCAGTTCTTC.

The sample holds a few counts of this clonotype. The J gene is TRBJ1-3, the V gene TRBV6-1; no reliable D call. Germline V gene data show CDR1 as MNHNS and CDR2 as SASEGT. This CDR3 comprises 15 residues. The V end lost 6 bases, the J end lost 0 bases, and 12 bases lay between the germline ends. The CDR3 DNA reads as TGTGCCAGCAGCCACGGGCAGTTCTCTGGAAACACCATATATTTT. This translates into CASSHGQFSGNTIYF.

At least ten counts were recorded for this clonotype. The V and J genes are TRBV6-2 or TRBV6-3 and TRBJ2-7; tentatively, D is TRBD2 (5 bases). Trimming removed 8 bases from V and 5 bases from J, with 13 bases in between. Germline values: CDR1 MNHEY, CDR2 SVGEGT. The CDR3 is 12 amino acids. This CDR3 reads CASSDSRHEQYF. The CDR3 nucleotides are TGTGCCAGCTCGGACTCCCGACACGAGCAGTACTTC.

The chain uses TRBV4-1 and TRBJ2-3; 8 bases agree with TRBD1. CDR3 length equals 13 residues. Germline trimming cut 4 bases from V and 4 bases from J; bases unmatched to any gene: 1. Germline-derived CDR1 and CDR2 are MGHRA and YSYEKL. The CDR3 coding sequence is TGCGCCAGCAGCCCGACAGGGGCAGATACGCAGTATTTT. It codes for CASSPTGADTQYF.

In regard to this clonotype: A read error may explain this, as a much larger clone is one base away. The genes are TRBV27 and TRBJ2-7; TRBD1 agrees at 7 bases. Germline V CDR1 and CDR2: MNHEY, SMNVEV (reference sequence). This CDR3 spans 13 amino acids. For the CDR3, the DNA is TGTGCCTGCAGTTTTGACAGGGCCTACGAGCAGTACTTC. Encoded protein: CACSFDRAYEQYF.

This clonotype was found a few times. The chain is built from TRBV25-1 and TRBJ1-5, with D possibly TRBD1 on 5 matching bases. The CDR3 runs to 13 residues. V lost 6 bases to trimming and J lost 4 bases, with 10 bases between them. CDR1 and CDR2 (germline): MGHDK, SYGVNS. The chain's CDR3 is CASSWGGNQPQHF. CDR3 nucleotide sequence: TGTGCCAGCAGCTGGGGGGGAAATCAGCCCCAGCATTTT.